Listed here are 14 T cell receptor beta chains from one sample, sequenced in a study of radiation and T cells in renal cell carcinoma. Some clones are missing from TCRdb's copy, which holds only in-frame ones; the method was immunoSEQ multiplex PCR. Of about 150,000 clones listed, 88% are singletons. Time point specified: baseline pretreatment blood. Treatment of the sample: 15 Gy SBRT to primary tumor, nephrectomy 4 weeks later. This specimen was blood, taken from a patient whose treatment included radiotherapy and nephrectomy. These receptors originate from a woman between 70 and 85 years old with renal cell carcinoma.

V gene TRBV27 combines with J gene TRBJ2-1; possible D gene TRBD1, 6 bases. The V gene's germline CDR1 is MNHEY and CDR2 SMNVEV (reference sequence). Deletions cut 4 bases from V and 4 bases from J, with 14 bases between. This CDR3 is 15 amino acids long. CDR3 region: CASSSGQRSYNEQFF. CDR3 bases: TGTGCCAGCAGTTCCGGACAGAGATCTTACAATGAGCAGTTCTTC.

The chain combines TRBV6-5 with TRBJ2-7, with 8 bases that match TRBD1. Germline V gives CDR1 MNHEY, CDR2 SVGAGI. V trimming: 6 bases; J trimming: 3 bases; junction bases outside the gene matches: 4. The CDR3 loop spans 13 amino acids. The CDR3 nucleotides are TGTGCCAGCAGAAGGACAGGGATCTACGAGCAGTACTTC. Its translation: CASRRTGIYEQYF.

The V gene is TRBV7-2, the J gene TRBJ2-3, with TRBD2 matching 13 bases. CDR1 is SGHTA, CDR2 FQGNSA, per germline. The junction had 2 bases not matched to a gene; V was cut back by 2 bases and J by 3 bases. The CDR3 length is 16 residues. CDR3 bases: TGTGCCAGCAGCTTAACTAGCGGGGGGGGTACAGATACGCAGTATTTT. This translates into CASSLTSGGGTDTQYF.

CDR3 in DNA: TGCGCCAGCAGTGACAGGACGTATGAGCAGTTCTTC. It encodes CASSDRTYEQFF. The V call is TRBV10-1, the J call TRBJ2-1; D remains ambiguous. This CDR3 region has 12 residues. Germline assignment: CDR1 WNHNN and CDR2 SYGVQD (reference sequence). Trimming stripped 3 bases from V and 8 bases from J, with 8 bases between.

V usage is TRBV19 and J usage is TRBJ1-2; D unresolved. Germline CDR1 LNHDA, CDR2 SQIVND (reference sequence). This CDR3 is built from 13 residues. Trimming stripped 6 bases from V and 2 bases from J, with 10 bases between. The CDR3 loop reads CASSDFGNYGYTF. The CDR3 nucleotides are TGTGCCAGTAGCGACTTTGGGAACTATGGCTACACCTTC.

The genes are TRBV7-9 and TRBJ2-1, with D hard to call. CDR1 SEHNR and CDR2 FQNEAQ come from the germline V gene (reference sequence). This CDR3 is built from 17 residues. V dropped 2 bases and J dropped 4 bases, with 18 bases sitting between them. In nucleotides, the CDR3 is TGTGCCAGCAGCTTACCCCCATCGGCCGGTTTGTACAATGAGCAGTTCTTC. Protein sequence: CASSLPPSAGLYNEQFF. Combining the CDR3 with reference TRBV7-9 and TRBJ2-1 gives the whole variable domain DTGVSQNPRHKITKRGQNVTFRCDPISEHNRLYWYRQTLGQGPEFLTYFQNEAQLEKSRLLSDRFSAERPKGSFSTLEIQRTEQGDSAMYLCASSLPPSAGLYNEQFFGPGTRLTVL.

The CDR3 here is CASSIAVRTEAFF. CDR3 DNA: TGTGCCAGTAGTATTGCCGTCCGGACTGAAGCTTTCTTT. This chain connects TRBV19 to TRBJ1-1; D is unresolved. CDR3 length equals 13 residues. The ends were cut back, 3 bases at V and 5 bases at J, with 10 bases in the middle. The germline V gene encodes CDR1 LNHDA and CDR2 SQIVND (reference sequence).

This clone was detected once. This chain joins TRBV5-1 and TRBJ1-2; no firm D call. This CDR3 is built from 15 residues. Germline CDR1 SGHRS, CDR2 YFSETQ. V lost 0 bases and J 1 base, leaving 10 bases between the germline ends. The CDR3 reads CASSLAGKINYGYTF. The CDR3 region has the DNA TGCGCCAGCAGCTTGGCCGGAAAGATTAACTATGGCTACACCTTC.

The rearrangement links TRBV5-4 to TRBJ2-3; 9 nucleotides match TRBD1. This CDR3 contains 14 residues. V gave up 5 bases and J gave up 6 bases; unmatched junction bases: 7. Germline CDR1 reads SGHNT; CDR2 reads YYREEE (reference sequence). CDR3 nucleotides: TGTGCCAGCAGTGGCGACAGGGGGGCCGATACGCAGTATTTT. This sequence encodes CASSGDRGADTQYF.

V usage is TRBV15 and J usage is TRBJ1-6, with unresolved D. CDR1 is LNHNV and CDR2 is YYDKDF in the germline V gene (reference sequence). The V and J ends lost 1 base and 6 bases respectively, with 13 bases between them. The CDR3 contains 16 residues. CDR3 in DNA: TGTGCCACCAGCAGAGGGGGAGGGATGATTAATTCACCCCTCCACTTT. Translation gives CATSRGGGMINSPLHF.

The rearrangement joins TRBV7-8 to TRBJ1-5; 7 bases are a match to TRBD1. V lost 5 bases and J lost 11; bases outside the gene matches: 15. There are 15 residues in the CDR3. Germline loops: CDR1 SGHVS, CDR2 FQNEAQ. CDR3 region: CASSRTTGSQLTQHF. The CDR3 DNA reads TGTGCCAGCAGCCGTACGACAGGGTCACAATTGACCCAGCATTTT.

The chain has TRBV2 and TRBJ2-7, with 8 bases identical to TRBD1. The V segment lost 6 bases and the J segment 3 bases; nucleotides outside the gene matches: 4. The CDR3 covers 13 residues. Germline V gene sequence: CDR1 SNHLY, CDR2 FYNNEI. This CDR3 reads CASSGQGYYEQYF. The DNA for the CDR3 is TGTGCCAGCAGCGGACAGGGATACTACGAGCAGTACTTC.

This clone was seen only once. The V and J genes are TRBV7-8 and TRBJ2-3; 11 nucleotides match TRBD1. Germline assignment: CDR1 SGHVS and CDR2 FQNEAQ. This CDR3 is 16 amino acids long. V was pared by 1 base and J by 3 bases, with 3 bases of the junction left unmatched. The CDR3 is CASSLVGQGATDTQYF. In DNA form, the CDR3 reads TGTGCCAGCAGCTTAGTTGGACAGGGGGCTACAGATACGCAGTATTTT.

This chain links TRBV7-2 with TRBJ1-1; D is possibly TRBD1 (5 bases). In germline, CDR1 is SGHTA, CDR2 FQGNSA. This CDR3 has 14 residues. The germline V and J ends were trimmed by 5 bases and 5 bases, with 15 bases remaining between them. CDR3 amino acids: CASSDRGKSTEAFF. CDR3 nucleotide sequence: TGTGCCAGCAGCGACCGGGGCAAGAGTACTGAAGCTTTCTTT.